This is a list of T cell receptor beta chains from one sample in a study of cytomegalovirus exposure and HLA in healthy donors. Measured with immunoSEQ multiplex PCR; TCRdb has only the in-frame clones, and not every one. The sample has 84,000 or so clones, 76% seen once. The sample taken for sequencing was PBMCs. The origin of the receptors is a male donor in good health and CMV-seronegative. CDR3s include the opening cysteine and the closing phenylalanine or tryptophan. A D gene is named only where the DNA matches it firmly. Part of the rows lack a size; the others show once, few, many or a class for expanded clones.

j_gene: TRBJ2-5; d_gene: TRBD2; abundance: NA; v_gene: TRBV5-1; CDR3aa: CASRRGSGTQETQYF; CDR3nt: TGCGCCAGCCGTCGGGGGAGCGGGACTCAAGAGACCCAGTACTTC
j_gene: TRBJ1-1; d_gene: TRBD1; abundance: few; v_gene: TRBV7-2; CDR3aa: CASSRVGRTGAKRRTEAFF; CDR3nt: TGTGCCAGCAGCCGAGTAGGGAGGACAGGGGCAAAAAGGAGGACTGAAGCTTTCTTT
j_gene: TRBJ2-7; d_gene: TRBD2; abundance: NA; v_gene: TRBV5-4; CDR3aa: CASSNRGGYRYEQYF; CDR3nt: TGTGCCAGCAGCAATAGGGGAGGGTATCGCTACGAGCAGTACTTC
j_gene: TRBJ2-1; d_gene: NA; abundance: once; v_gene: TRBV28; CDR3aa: CASSTSGSSGPLNEQFF; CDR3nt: NA
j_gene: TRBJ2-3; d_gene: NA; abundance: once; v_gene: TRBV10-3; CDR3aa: CAISESMVQSSTDTQYF; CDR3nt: TGTGCCATCAGTGAGTCGATGGTACAGAGCTCCACAGATACGCAGTATTTT
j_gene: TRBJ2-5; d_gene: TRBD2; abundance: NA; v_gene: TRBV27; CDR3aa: CASSPLAGVETQYF; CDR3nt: TGTGCCAGCAGTCCTCTAGCGGGAGTGGAGACCCAGTACTTC
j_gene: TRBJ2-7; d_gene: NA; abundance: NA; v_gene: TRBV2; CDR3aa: CASSEAPQGAYEQYF; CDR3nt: TGTGCCAGCAGTGAAGCTCCACAGGGAGCCTACGAGCAGTACTTC
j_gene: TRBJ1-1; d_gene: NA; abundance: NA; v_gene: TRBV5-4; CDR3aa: CASSPQREQNTEAFF; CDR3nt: TGTGCCAGCAGCCCGCAGAGGGAGCAGAACACTGAAGCTTTCTTT
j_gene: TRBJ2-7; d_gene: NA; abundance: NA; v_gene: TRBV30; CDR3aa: CAWSVPRDFLAYEQYF; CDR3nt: TGTGCCTGGAGTGTCCCCCGGGACTTCCTAGCCTACGAGCAGTACTTC
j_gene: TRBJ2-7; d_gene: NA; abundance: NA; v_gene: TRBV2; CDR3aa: CASSASPSVEQYF; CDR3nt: TGTGCCAGCAGTGCGTCTCCTTCAGTCGAGCAGTACTTC
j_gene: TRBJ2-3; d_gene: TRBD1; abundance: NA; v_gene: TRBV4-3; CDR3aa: CASSQKGEGQGDFTQYF; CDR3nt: TGCGCCAGCAGCCAAAAGGGGGAAGGACAGGGGGATTTTACGCAGTATTTT
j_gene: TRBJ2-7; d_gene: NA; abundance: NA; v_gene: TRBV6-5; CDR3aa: CASSYTHRVVFDEQYF; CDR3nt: TGTGCCAGCAGTTACACCCACAGGGTGGTGTTCGACGAGCAGTACTTC
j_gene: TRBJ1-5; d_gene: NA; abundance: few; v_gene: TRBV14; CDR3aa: CASSQQVVGPQHF; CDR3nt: TGTGCCAGCAGCCAACAGGTCGTGGGGCCCCAGCATTTT
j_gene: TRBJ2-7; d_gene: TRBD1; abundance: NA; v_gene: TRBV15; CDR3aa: CATSKDSGTGRYEQYF; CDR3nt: TGTGCCACCAGCAAGGACTCCGGGACAGGGCGCTACGAGCAGTACTTC
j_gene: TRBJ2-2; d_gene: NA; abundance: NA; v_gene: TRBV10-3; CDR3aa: CAISATGVDTGELFF; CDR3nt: TGTGCCATCAGTGCGACCGGGGTGGACACCGGGGAGCTGTTTTTT
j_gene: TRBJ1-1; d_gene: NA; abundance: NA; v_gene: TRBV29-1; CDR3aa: CSAPRGGRGDTEAFF; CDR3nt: TGCAGCGCTCCAAGGGGGGGGAGGGGAGACACTGAAGCTTTCTTT
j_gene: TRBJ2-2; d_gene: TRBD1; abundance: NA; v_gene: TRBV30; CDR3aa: CAWSARGQGTGELFF; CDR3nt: TGTGCCTGGAGTGCTAGGGGGCAAGGCACCGGGGAGCTGTTTTTT
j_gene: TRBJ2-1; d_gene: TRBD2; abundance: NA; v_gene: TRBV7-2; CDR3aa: CASSLAVREANEQFF; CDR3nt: TGTGCCAGCAGCTTAGCGGTGCGGGAGGCGAATGAGCAGTTCTTC
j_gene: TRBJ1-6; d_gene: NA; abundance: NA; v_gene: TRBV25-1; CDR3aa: CASSDGSPLHF; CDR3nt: TGTGCCAGCAGTGACGGTTCACCCCTCCACTTT
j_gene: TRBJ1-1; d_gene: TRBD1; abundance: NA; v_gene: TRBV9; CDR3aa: CASSPPLGQVAFF; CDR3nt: TGTGCCAGCAGCCCTCCCCTGGGACAGGTCGCTTTCTTT
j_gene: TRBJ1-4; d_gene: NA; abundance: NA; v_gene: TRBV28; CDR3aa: CASSSGSRTNEKLFF; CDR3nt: TGTGCCAGCAGTTCAGGATCAAGAACCAATGAAAAACTGTTTTTT
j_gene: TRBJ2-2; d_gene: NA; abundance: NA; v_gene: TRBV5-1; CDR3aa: CASSLFGEVELFF; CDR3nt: TGCGCCAGCAGCTTGTTCGGGGAGGTGGAGCTGTTTTTT
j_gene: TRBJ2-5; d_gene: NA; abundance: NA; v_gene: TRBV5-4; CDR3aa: CASSLQVSQGSETQYF; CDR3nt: TGTGCCAGCAGCCTACAGGTTTCCCAAGGGTCAGAGACCCAGTACTTC
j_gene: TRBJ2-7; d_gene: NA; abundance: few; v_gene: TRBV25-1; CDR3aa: CASSEFIVVTGTGEQYF; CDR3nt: TGTGCCAGCAGTGAATTTATCGTCGTTACAGGGACGGGAGAGCAGTACTTC
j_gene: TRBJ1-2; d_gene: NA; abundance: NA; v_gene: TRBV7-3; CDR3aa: CATGTPGSGYTF; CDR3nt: TGTGCCACCGGGACTCCAGGGAGCGGCTACACCTTC
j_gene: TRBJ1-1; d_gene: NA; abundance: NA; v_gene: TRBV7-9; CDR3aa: CASSRSALNTEAFF; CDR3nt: TGTGCCAGCAGCCGTTCAGCGTTGAACACTGAAGCTTTCTTT
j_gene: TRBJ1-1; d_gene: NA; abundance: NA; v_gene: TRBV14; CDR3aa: CASSQALRSASYHTEAFF; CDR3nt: TGTGCCAGCAGCCAAGCCCTGCGGTCAGCATCTTATCACACTGAAGCTTTCTTT
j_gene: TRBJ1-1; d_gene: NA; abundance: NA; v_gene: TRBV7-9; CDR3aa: CASSLRQDTEAFF; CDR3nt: TGTGCCAGCAGCTTACGACAAGACACTGAAGCTTTCTTT
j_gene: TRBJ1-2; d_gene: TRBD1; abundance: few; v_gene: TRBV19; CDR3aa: CASSDPYTGGDYGYTF; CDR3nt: TGTGCCAGTAGTGACCCCTATACAGGGGGTGACTATGGCTACACCTTC